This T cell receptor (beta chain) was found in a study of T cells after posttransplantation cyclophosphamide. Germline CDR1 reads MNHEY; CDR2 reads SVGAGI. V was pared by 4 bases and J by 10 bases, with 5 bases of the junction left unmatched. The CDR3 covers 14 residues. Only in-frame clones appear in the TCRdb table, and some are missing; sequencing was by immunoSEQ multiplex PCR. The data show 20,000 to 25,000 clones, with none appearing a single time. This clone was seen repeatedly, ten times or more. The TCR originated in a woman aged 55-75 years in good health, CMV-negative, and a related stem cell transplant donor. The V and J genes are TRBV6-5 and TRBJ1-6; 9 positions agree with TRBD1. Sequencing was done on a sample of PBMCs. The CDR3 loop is CASSSGTGYSPLHF. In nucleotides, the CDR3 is TGTGCCAGCAGTTCCGGGACAGGGTACTCACCCCTCCACTTT.